This T cell receptor (beta chain) comes out of a study of blood T cell dynamics during melanoma immunotherapy. This clone has only one observation. In germline, CDR1 is LNHNV, CDR2 YYDKDF (reference sequence). The V and J ends lost 3 bases and 3 bases, in that order; junction bases with no gene match: 7. The CDR3 runs to 15 residues. The data were produced by immunoSEQ multiplex PCR, yet TCRdb's version contains in-frame clones alone and is incomplete. Of 15,000 or so clones listed, about 95% are singletons. Documented time point: week 3, after first cycle of checkpoint inhibitor. One draw preceded checkpoint blockade; another followed its first cycle at week 3.

The receptor was derived from a human donor with melanoma. The chain carries TRBV15 and TRBJ2-7, with 8 bases lining up with TRBD1. This material consisted of effector memory CD8+ T cells from blood, taken from a patient treated with checkpoint blockade. The chain's CDR3 is CATSSGQGPLYEQYF. For the CDR3, the DNA is TGTGCCACCAGCAGCGGACAGGGTCCCCTCTACGAGCAGTACTTC.